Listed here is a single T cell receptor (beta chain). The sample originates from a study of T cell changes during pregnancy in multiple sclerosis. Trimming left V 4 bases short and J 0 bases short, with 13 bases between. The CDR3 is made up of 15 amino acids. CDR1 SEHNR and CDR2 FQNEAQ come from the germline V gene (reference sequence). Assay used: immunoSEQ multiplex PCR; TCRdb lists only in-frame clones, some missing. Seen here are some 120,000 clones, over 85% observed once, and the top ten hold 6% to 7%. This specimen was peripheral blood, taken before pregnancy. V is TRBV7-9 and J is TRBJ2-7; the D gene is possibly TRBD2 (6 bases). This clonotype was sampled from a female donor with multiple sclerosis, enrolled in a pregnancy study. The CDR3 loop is CASSYPGLSSYEQYF. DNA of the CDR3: TGTGCCAGCAGCTACCCGGGACTCAGCTCCTACGAGCAGTACTTC.